This TCR beta chain was sequenced for a study of blood T cell repertoires in COVID-19. TCRdb's copy holds only in-frame clones and misses some; the assay was immunoSEQ multiplex PCR. The table lists 300,000 to 400,000 clones, around 90% of them singletons. Trimming at V came to 8 bases and at J to 1 base, leaving 10 bases not matched to a gene. CDR1 and CDR2 from the germline V gene are MNHEY and SVGAGI. CDR3 length equals 15 residues. The TCR sequence derives from a woman younger than 45 with COVID-19, enrolled during active disease. Sequencing was carried out using peripheral blood. The rearrangement joins TRBV6-5 to TRBJ1-1; 7 bases are shared with TRBD1. CDR3 DNA: TGTGCCAGCCATTTGGGTTACAGGGGGAACACTGAAGCTTTCTTT. Protein product: CASHLGYRGNTEAFF.